The 15 T cell receptor beta chains reported below all come from one sample, sequenced in a study of OX40 agonist ivuxolimab in advanced cancers. The data were produced by immunoSEQ multiplex PCR, yet TCRdb's version contains in-frame clones alone and is incomplete. Of roughly 53,000 clones detected, 93% appear once; the ten largest clones hold 18%. This specimen consisted of CD4+ or CD8+ T cells sorted from blood, obtained in a trial of the OX40 agonist ivuxolimab. These receptors were taken from an adult with an advanced solid tumor such as melanoma, head and neck, liver or kidney cancer.

The rearrangement uses TRBV28 and TRBJ2-6; D is unresolved. The V end was cut by 4 bases, the J end by 4 bases, with 14 bases between. The CDR3 spans 16 residues. From germline, CDR1 is MDHEN and CDR2 SYDVKM. The CDR3 DNA follows: TGTGCCAGCAGTTGGGCGACTTCCCTAGGGGCCAACGTCCTGACTTTC. Amino acids: CASSWATSLGANVLTF.

The chain employs TRBV19 and TRBJ2-2; 11 nucleotides agree with TRBD2. Unmatched junction bases numbered 6, after V lost 2 bases and J lost 7 bases. This CDR3 comprises 16 residues. Germline values: CDR1 LNHDA, CDR2 SQIVND (reference sequence). The CDR3 loop reads CASSILAGGLRGELFF. The CDR3 coding sequence is TGTGCCAGTAGTATACTAGCGGGAGGTCTGCGCGGGGAGCTGTTTTTT. Complete variable domain (other parts from reference TRBV19 and TRBJ2-2): DGGITQSPKYLFRKEGQNVTLSCEQNLNHDAMYWYRQDPGQGLRLIYYSQIVNDFQKGDIAEGYSVSREKKESFPLTVTSAQKNPTAFYLCASSILAGGLRGELFFGEGSRLTVL.

For the CDR3, the DNA is TGTGCCAGAAAAGTCGAAGGGGACTATGGCTACACCTTC. It codes for CARKVEGDYGYTF. This chain joins TRBV2 and TRBJ1-2; possible D gene TRBD1, 5 bases. V shed 9 bases and J shed 3 bases, with 14 bases lying between them. The CDR3 has 13 amino acids. Germline V gives CDR1 SNHLY, CDR2 FYNNEI.

V is TRBV5-6 and J is TRBJ2-7; D is possibly TRBD1 or TRBD2 (5 bases each). With 8 bases removed from V and 2 bases from J, the gap between germline ends came to 11 bases. CDR1 is SGHDT, CDR2 YYEEEE, per germline. The CDR3 covers 12 residues. The CDR3 spells CASSGAPYEQYF. In DNA form, the CDR3 reads TGTGCCAGTTCCGGGGCCCCCTACGAGCAGTACTTC.

The chain links TRBV28 to TRBJ2-7; 13 bases are a match to TRBD2. This CDR3 contains 16 residues. Germline values: CDR1 MDHEN, CDR2 SYDVKM. V dropped 5 bases and J dropped 4; count of bases not matched to a gene: 8. The CDR3 sequence: CASSPGRTSGSYEQYF. CDR3 DNA: TGTGCCAGCAGTCCCGGCAGGACTAGCGGGAGTTACGAGCAGTACTTC.

This clone was found a few times. The V call is TRBV9, the J call TRBJ1-2; no clear D. CDR3 length equals 10 residues. V was clipped by 3 bases and J by 5 bases, with 2 bases between them. CDR1 is SGDLS, CDR2 YYNGEE, per germline. The CDR3 nucleotides are TGTGCCAGCAGCGGGTATGGCTACACCTTC. Translating it yields CASSGYGYTF. Looking up the rest from reference TRBV9 and TRBJ1-2 gives the full variable domain: DSGVTQTPKHLITATGQRVTLRCSPRSGDLSVYWYQQSLDQGLQFLIQYYNGEERAKGNILERFSAQQFPDLHSELNLSSLELGDSALYFCASSGYGYTFGSGTRLTVV.

This chain uses TRBV27 with TRBJ2-1; no reliable D call. CDR1 is MNHEY and CDR2 is SMNVEV in the germline V gene (reference sequence). The CDR3 loop spans 14 amino acids. The germline V and J ends were trimmed by 7 bases and 7 bases, with 17 bases remaining between them. CDR3 sequence (DNA): TGTGCCAGCATCCTTCGGGCCGATTATAATGAGCAGTTCTTC. This sequence encodes CASILRADYNEQFF.

The V call is TRBV14, the J call TRBJ2-5, with 11 bases aligning to TRBD2. This CDR3 has 17 residues. Germline V gene sequence: CDR1 SGHDN, CDR2 FVKESK. The V and J ends lost 0 bases and 2 bases, in that order; junction bases with no gene match: 5. The CDR3 sequence: CASSQDNSGRAQETQYF. Here the CDR3 DNA reads TGTGCCAGCAGCCAAGATAATAGCGGGAGGGCTCAAGAGACCCAGTACTTC.

V usage is TRBV7-2 and J usage is TRBJ1-2; 10 nucleotides agree with TRBD1. V shed 5 bases, J shed 2 bases, and the junction held 5 bases outside the gene matches. The CDR3 is 15 residues long. CDR1 SGHTA and CDR2 FQGNSA come from the germline V gene. The CDR3: CASSIRQGANYGYTF. The CDR3, as DNA: TGTGCCAGCAGCATCCGACAGGGGGCGAACTATGGCTACACCTTC.

This chain connects TRBV11-2 to TRBJ2-3, with D hard to call. The ends were cut back, 6 bases at V and 0 bases at J, with 16 bases in the middle. The CDR3 consists of 16 residues. Germline V lookup: CDR1 SGHAT, CDR2 FQNNGV. In DNA form, the CDR3 reads TGTGCCAGCAGTCCGCGGTGGTCTTTGAGCACAGATACGCAGTATTTT. Translated, it gives CASSPRWSLSTDTQYF.

This chain connects TRBV7-9 to TRBJ1-4; maybe TRBD1 (5 bases). The CDR3 is made up of 14 amino acids. V lost 5 bases and J 3 bases, leaving 10 bases between the germline ends. CDR1 and CDR2 from the germline V gene are SEHNR and FQNEAQ (reference sequence). For the CDR3, the DNA is TGTGCCAGCAGCGGGCAGGGCTCTAATGAAAAACTGTTTTTT. Translation: CASSGQGSNEKLFF.

The CDR3 protein is CASSQDTEAYEQYF. The CDR3 coding sequence is TGCGCCAGCAGCCAAGATACAGAAGCCTACGAGCAGTACTTC. V gene TRBV4-1 combines with J gene TRBJ2-7; D unclear. Germline V gene sequence: CDR1 MGHRA, CDR2 YSYEKL. This CDR3 has 14 amino acids. Trimming removed 0 bases from V and 2 bases from J, with 8 bases in between.

This clone was picked up one time. The rearrangement joins TRBV13 to TRBJ1-2; possible D gene TRBD1, 5 bases. CDR1 is PRHDT, CDR2 FYEKMQ, per germline (reference sequence). Trimming stripped 5 bases from V and 2 bases from J, with 18 bases between. The CDR3 has 16 amino acids. CDR3 nucleotide sequence: TGTGCCAGCAGCCCCCTCGGGAGGGGAGTCAACTATGGCTACACCTTC. Its translation is CASSPLGRGVNYGYTF.

This clone has only one observation. V usage is TRBV19 and J usage is TRBJ1-4; 8 bases align to TRBD1. The CDR3 has 13 amino acids. Trimming removed 3 bases from V and 10 bases from J; junction bases left unmatched: 4. Germline V CDR1 and CDR2: LNHDA, SQIVND (reference sequence). The CDR3 DNA follows: TGTGCCAGTAGTATCTCAGGGACAGGAAAACTGTTTTTT. This translates into CASSISGTGKLFF.

This clone was observed a single time. This chain joins TRBV27 and TRBJ2-3; TRBD2 matches 8 bases. Germline values: CDR1 MNHEY, CDR2 SMNVEV (reference sequence). There are 17 residues in the CDR3. Trimming took 4 bases from V and 0 from J; bases not matched to a gene: 9. CDR3 coding DNA: TGTGCCAGCAGTTCCGGGACTAGTCCCCTTAGCACAGATACGCAGTATTTT. It yields the protein CASSSGTSPLSTDTQYF.